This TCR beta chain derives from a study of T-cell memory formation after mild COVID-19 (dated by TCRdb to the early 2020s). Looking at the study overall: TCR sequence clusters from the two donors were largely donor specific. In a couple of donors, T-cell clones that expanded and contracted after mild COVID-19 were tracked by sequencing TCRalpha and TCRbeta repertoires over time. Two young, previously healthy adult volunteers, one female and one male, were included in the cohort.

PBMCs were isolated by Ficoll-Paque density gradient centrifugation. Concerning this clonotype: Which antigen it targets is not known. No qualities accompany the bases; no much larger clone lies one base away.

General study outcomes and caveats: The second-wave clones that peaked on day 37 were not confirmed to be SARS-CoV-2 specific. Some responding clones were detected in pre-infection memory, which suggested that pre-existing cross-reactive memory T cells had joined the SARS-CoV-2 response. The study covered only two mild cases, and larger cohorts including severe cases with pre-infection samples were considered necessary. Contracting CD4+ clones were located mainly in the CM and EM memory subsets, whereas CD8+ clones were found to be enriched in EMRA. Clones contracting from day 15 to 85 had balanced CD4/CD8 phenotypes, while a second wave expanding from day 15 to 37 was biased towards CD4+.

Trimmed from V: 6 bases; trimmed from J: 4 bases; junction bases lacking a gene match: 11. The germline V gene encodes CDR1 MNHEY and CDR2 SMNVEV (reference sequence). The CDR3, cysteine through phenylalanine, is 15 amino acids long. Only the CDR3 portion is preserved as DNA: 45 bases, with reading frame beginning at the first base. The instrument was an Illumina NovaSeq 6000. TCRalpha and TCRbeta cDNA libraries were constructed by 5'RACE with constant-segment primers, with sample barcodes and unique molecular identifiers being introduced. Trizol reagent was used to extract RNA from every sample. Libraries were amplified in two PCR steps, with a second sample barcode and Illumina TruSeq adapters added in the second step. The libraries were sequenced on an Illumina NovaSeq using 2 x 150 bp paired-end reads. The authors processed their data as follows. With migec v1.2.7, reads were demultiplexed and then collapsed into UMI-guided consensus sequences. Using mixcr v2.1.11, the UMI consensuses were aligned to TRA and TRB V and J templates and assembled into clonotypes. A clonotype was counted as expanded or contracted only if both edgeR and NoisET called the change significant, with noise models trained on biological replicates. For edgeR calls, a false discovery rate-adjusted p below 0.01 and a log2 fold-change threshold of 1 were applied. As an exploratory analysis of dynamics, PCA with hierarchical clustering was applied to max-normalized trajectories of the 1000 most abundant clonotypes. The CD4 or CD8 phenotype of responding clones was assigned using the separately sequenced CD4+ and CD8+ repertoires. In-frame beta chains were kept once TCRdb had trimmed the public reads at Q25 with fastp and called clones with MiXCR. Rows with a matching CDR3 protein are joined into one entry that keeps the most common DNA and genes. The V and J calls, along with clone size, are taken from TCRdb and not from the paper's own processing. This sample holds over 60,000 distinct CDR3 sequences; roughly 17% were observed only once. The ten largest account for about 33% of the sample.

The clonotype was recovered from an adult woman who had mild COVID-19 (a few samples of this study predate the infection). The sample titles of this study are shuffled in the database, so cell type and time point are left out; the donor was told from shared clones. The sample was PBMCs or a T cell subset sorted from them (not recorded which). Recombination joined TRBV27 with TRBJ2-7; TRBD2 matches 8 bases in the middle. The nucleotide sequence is TGTGCCAGCAGCTGGAGCGGGGGCATCGTGTACGAGCAGTACTTC. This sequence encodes CASSWSGGIVYEQYF.